This T cell receptor (beta chain) was observed in a study of cytomegalovirus exposure and HLA in healthy donors (dated by TCRdb to 2015 to 2018). At the level of the whole study: An earlier analysis of approximately 590 of the donors reported roughly 270 Gb of sequence data and 117 million unique TCR beta sequences from some 180 million T cells. An earlier analysis of approximately 580 of the donors used high-throughput TCR beta sequencing to judge whether each TCR beta V gene segment behaved as functional or pseudogenic. In the later analysis, no new phenotypic data were used to find candidate immune exposures; instead, reliance was placed on TCR beta sequences and their occurrence across donors. Of the 300 to 450 genotyped donors, over 70% fell in the genetic ancestry cluster associated with self-reported Caucasian donors. All discovery cohort repertoires had been generated using a single sequencing platform. The study used immunosequencing to profile the T cell repertoires of approximately 640 subjects and linked those repertoires to cytomegalovirus serostatus. Typing coverage differed by locus: A, B, C, DRB1 and DQB1 were typed in about 629-630 donors, DQA1 in about 560, DPA1 in nearly 610, and DPB1 in 450 to 490. A separate validation cohort of roughly 130 different subjects was used in addition to the approximately 700-subject first cohort. HLA typing covered class I and class II loci at four-digit resolution. A later genetic analysis used genome-wide SNP genotypes for about 65% of the 666 donors, treating that subset as a discovery cohort. Donor age, sex, ethnicity and CMV serostatus were collected together with the repertoire data. Four to six DR-DQ haplotypes were handled as single units for association and clustering, since linkage in the cohort was strong. To study patterns of TCR occurrence, a later analysis re-analyzed previously published TCR beta repertoires from 700 or so donors and added high-resolution HLA genotyping. To predict cytomegalovirus infection status, the study combined high-throughput TCR immunosequencing, statistical association of individual TCRs with disease status, and machine learning. Across approximately 400 genotyped donors of the cohort, an average of about 240,000 unique TCR beta nucleotide sequences per donor were sequenced, and approximately 19% of those sequences were non-productive. An early release covering approximately 600 HLA-typed donors comprised 250 to 350 gigabases of sequencing data and roughly 86 million unique TCR sequences. The study aimed to test whether signatures of past pathogen exposure could be identified by cataloging public T cell receptors.

The cohort consisted of hundreds of healthy bone marrow donors. Cohort members were all nominally healthy when sampled, although unrecorded immune exposures were likely present. The donor was CMV seronegative and belonged to the group of over 300 seronegative cohort members. A peripheral blood sample was provided by each donor, and peripheral blood mononuclear cells were used for TCR beta sequencing. Genomic DNA was extracted from the blood cell samples with the Qiagen DNeasy Blood Extraction Kit. What the study reported, not specific to this receptor: In a later genetic analysis, a missense DCLRE1C variant was associated with V-gene and J-gene trimming of TCR beta chains, and the association was replicated in an independent cohort. A further reported finding was that TCR beta sequences accurately predicted the HLA-A and HLA-B alleles for most subjects in the first cohort. Because HLA typing was missing for some donors at each locus, association tests included only the typed subset. The earlier analysis of about 600 of the donors excluded 15 to 20 rarely observed V segments, including chromosome 9 orphons, because counts were too low. The 87-base-pair reads could not distinguish some IMGT-functional V segments, including TRBV6-2 and TRBV6-3, so those segments were excluded. Three of the identified cytomegalovirus-associated TCR beta chains were confirmed in vitro to be specific for cytomegalovirus antigens. The only immune exposure information available for the cohort was CMV serostatus. In a later analysis, the rate of TCR association differed among HLA loci, with DRB1 alleles having the most associated TCRs and HLA-C alleles having the fewest. A later genetic analysis reported fewer N-insertions in productive TCRs among donors in an Asian-associated ancestry cluster than the roughly 720-donor mean. According to a later analysis, most CMV-associated TCR beta chains appeared to be HLA-restricted, and the HLA associations seemed to be driven largely by CMV exposure. Specific HLA alleles were associated with roughly 17,000 TCR beta sequences at a false discovery rate of 0.05 in a later analysis. The study gave a list of about 160 TCR beta chains associated with cytomegalovirus. The classifier was reported to diagnose cytomegalovirus status with high specificity and sensitivity in both the original cohort and the validation cohort. Presence/absence analyses assumed roughly uniform sequencing depth across donors, an assumption that may not hold. Several of the top co-occurrence clusters appeared to be linked to parvovirus B19, influenza, CMV and Epstein-Barr virus, according to a later analysis. Correlated functional status among segregating V segments might be attributable to linkage disequilibrium, but an unknown experimental factor could not be ruled out. It was suggested by the authors that the approach could potentially be generalized to other disease states and immunological phenotypes. Assigning TCR associations to individual alleles was difficult when HLA alleles, especially DR and DQ, strongly co-occurred. In a later analysis, HLA-associated TCR beta chains were found to be more clonally expanded and to have lower generation probabilities than equally common non-associated chains. In an earlier analysis of 500 to 650 of the donors, most TCR beta V segments appeared in productive rearrangements about 87% or about 30% of the time, broadly matching IMGT annotations. A cluster of highly shared sequence variants was judged likely to be a technical artifact of the sequencing pipeline. In this cohort, only TCR beta chains were sequenced, and detectable features were limited by the absence of alpha or paired-chain data. Across donors, most TCR sequences were observed very rarely, whereas some public TCRs were present in many individuals.

The receptor library was made with the immunoSEQ multiplex PCR assay. For the multiplex PCR, a mixture combining 60 forward primers for TCR Vbeta segments and 13 reverse primers for TCR Jbeta segments was used. The CDR3 region of rearranged TCR beta genes was amplified from genomic DNA by a multiplex PCR assay. The Illumina HiSeq System was used to sequence the amplified TCR beta libraries as 87-base-pair reads. In the paper's pipeline: A later analysis counted approximately 74 million unique TCR beta chains across the 666 repertoires, and some 11 million of these chains were shared by at least two donors. Raw reads were error-corrected and collapsed into unique sequences by a nearest-neighbor algorithm in which closely related sequences were merged to remove PCR and sequencing errors. V, D and J gene segments were assigned by aligning CDR3 sequences to IMGT reference sequences. For a sequence to be retained, a match of at least six nucleotides to both a V gene segment and a J gene segment was required. A rearrangement was called productive if the CDR3 had no stop codons and remained in frame with V and J, and every other rearrangement was called non-productive. Following IMGT convention, CDR3 was defined as the stretch from the second conserved V-encoded cysteine up to the conserved J-encoded phenylalanine. The earlier analysis of 500 to 650 of the donors excluded any sequence lacking an unambiguous match to a single V gene segment. In an earlier analysis of several hundred of the donors, V segments were called functional above 56.7% productive rearrangements and were called segregating when the between-donor standard deviation exceeded 5%. A statistical classification framework was built for diagnosing cytomegalovirus status from the catalog of TCR beta chain sequences. In a later analysis, V and J genes were assigned by comparing TCR nucleotide sequences against IMGT/GENE-DB human TR gene sequences. A later analysis assigned CDR3 sequences and most-parsimonious VDJ recombination scenarios with the TCRdist pipeline. In a later analysis, each TCR beta chain was defined by its CDR3 amino acid sequence together with its V-gene family, and reads without a unique V-gene family were excluded. A later analysis removed 550 to 700 highly shared, low-generation-probability nucleotide sequences to deal with suspected cross-contamination and a sequencing artifact. In a later analysis, a clonal expansion index for each public chain was calculated from normalized within-repertoire ranks of inferred template counts. Generation probabilities in a later analysis came from a VDJ recombination model fitted to out-of-frame rearrangements, and those results were checked against IGoR. A later analysis scored TCR-TCR, TCR-HLA and TCR-CMV co-occurrence with hypergeometric tests, applying a repertoire-size bias correction to TCR pairs. To estimate false discovery rates, a later analysis permuted the HLA or CMV assignments 20 times. A later analysis grouped co-occurring TCRs with DBSCAN, adding TCRdist sequence similarity when clustering within HLA-allele-positive subsets. For co-occurrence clustering, repertoires with fewer than 30,000 or more than 120,000 public chains were excluded, along with four to six repertoires with anomalous nucleotide sharing. The table was pulled from immuneACCESS by TCRdb, which kept in-frame rearrangements only. Such tables lose some clones; where checked, under half of the loss comes from unresolved V genes, and the rest has no known cause. V, J and clone size derive from that table, while D and trimming were established from the DNA sequence. In this sample the table shows fewer than 200,000 clones, 68% of which occur a single time. Approximately 1.5% of the sample goes to the ten largest clones.

The germline V gene encodes CDR1 LNHDA and CDR2 SQIVND (reference sequence). Trimming removed 1 base from V and 1 base from J, leaving 4 bases between the germline ends. Inclusive of the bounding cysteine and phenylalanine, the CDR3 is 13 residues long. Kept here is only the CDR3 DNA, which spans 39 bases and is read in frame from base 1. Comment on this clone: The clone's antigen remains unknown. Per-base quality was not reported, and no clone a single base away is much larger than it.

Recombination connected TRBV19 to TRBJ1-2; no confident D gene assignment can be made. This clonotype originated in a man aged 50 to 60 in good health and CMV-seronegative. Input material: PBMCs. The base sequence is TGTGCCAGTAGTATAGCGGTTAACTATGGCTACACCTTC. The translation is CASSIAVNYGYTF. The full variable domain, completed from the reference TRBV19 and TRBJ1-2 proteins outside the CDR3, reads DGGITQSPKYLFRKEGQNVTLSCEQNLNHDAMYWYRQDPGQGLRLIYYSQIVNDFQKGDIAEGYSVSREKKESFPLTVTSAQKNPTAFYLCASSIAVNYGYTFGSGTRLTVV.